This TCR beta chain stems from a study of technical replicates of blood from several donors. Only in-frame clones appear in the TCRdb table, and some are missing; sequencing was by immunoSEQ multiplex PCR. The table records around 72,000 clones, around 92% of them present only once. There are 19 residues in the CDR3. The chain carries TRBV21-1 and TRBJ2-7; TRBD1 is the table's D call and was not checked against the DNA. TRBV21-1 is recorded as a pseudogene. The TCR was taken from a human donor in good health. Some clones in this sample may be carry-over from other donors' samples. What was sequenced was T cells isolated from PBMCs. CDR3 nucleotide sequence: TGTGCCAGCAGCAAAAAAAAGGGACCCGGGACACGGATTAGCTACGAGCAGTACTTC. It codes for CASSKKKGPGTRISYEQYF.